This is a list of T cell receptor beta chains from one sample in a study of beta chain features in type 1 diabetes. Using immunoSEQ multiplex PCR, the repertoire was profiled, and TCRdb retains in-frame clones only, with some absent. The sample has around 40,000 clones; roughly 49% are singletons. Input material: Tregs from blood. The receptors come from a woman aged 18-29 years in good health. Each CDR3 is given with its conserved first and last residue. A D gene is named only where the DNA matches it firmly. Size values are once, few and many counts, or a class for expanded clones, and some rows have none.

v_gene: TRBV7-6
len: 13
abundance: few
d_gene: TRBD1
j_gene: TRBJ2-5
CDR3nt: TGTGCCAGCACTCAGGGGGCTAAAGAGACCCAGTACTTC
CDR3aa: CASTQGAKETQYF

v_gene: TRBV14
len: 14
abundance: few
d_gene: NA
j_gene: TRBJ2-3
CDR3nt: TGTGCCAGCAGCCAAGATAGACTACGGTATACGCAGTATTTT
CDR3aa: CASSQDRLRYTQYF

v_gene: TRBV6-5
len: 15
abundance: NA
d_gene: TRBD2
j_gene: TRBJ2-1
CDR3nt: TGTGCCAGCAGTTACTTCGAAGCGGGAGACAATGAGCAGTTCTTC
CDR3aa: CASSYFEAGDNEQFF

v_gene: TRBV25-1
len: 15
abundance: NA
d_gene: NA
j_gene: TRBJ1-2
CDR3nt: TGTGCCAGCAGTGATCACATCCAGGGAAACTATGGCTACACCTTC
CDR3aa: CASSDHIQGNYGYTF

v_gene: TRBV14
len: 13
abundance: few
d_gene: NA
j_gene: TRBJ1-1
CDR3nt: TGTGCCAGCAGCCTAACAGGACGGACTGAAGCTTTCTTT
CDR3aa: CASSLTGRTEAFF

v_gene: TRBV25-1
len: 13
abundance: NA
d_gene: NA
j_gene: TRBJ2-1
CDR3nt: TGTGCCAGCAGTGCCATCAGGTACAATGAGCAGTTCTTC
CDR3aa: CASSAIRYNEQFF

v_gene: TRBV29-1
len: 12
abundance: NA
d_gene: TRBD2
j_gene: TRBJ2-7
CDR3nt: TGCAGCGTTGTAGCGGGAGGTTACGAGCAGTACTTC
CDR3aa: CSVVAGGYEQYF

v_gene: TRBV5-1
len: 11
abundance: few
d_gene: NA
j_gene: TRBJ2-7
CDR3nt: TGCGCCAGCAGCTCCGCCTACGAGCAGTACTTC
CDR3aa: CASSSAYEQYF

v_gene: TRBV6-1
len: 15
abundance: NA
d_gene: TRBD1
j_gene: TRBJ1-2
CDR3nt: TGTGCCAGCATACCATTGGGACAGGGGAGGGGTGGCTACACCTTC
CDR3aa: CASIPLGQGRGGYTF

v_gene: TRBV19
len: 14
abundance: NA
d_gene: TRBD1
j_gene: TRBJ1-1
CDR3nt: TGTGCCAGTAGAACGACAGGGATGAACACTGAAGCTTTCTTT
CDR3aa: CASRTTGMNTEAFF

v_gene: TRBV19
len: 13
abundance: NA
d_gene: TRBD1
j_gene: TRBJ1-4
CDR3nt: TGTGCCAGCCGGACAGGGGGCGAGGAAAAACTGTTTTTT
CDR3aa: CASRTGGEEKLFF

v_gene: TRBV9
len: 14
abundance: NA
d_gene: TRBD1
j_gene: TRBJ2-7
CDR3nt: TGTGCCAGCAGCGTAGAGGGACAGGGTCTCGAGCAGTACTTC
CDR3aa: CASSVEGQGLEQYF

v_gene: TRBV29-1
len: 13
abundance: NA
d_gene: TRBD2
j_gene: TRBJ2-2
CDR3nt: TGCAGCGTTGATCAAGCGGGGACCGGGGAGCTGTTTTTT
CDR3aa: CSVDQAGTGELFF

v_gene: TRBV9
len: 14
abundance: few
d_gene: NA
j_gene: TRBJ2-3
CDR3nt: TGTGCCAGCAGCGTCCAGGGCAACACAGATACGCAGTATTTT
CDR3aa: CASSVQGNTDTQYF

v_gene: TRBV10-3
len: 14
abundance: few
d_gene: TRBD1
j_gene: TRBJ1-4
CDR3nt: TGTGCCATCAGATCGGGACAGGGGCTTGAAAAACTGTTTTTT
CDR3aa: CAIRSGQGLEKLFF

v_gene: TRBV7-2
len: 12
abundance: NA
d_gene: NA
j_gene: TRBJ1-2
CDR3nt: TGTGCTGCGGGGCGGCCTCGGGGAGGCTACACCTTC
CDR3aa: CAAGRPRGGYTF

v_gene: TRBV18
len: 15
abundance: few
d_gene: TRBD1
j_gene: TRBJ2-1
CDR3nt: TGTGCCAGCTCACCATTACAGGGGTTACACAATGAGCAGTTCTTC
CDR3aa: CASSPLQGLHNEQFF

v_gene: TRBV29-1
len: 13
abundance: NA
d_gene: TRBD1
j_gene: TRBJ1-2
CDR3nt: TGCAGCGCCTCGGGACAGGGAGGATATGGCTACACCTTC
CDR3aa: CSASGQGGYGYTF

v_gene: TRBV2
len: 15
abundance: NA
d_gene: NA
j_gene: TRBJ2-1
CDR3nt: TGTGCCAGCAGTGAGTCCCGGGGGTATAACAATGAGCAGTTCTTC
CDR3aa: CASSESRGYNNEQFF

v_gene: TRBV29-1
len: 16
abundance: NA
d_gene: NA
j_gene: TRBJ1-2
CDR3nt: TGCAGCGTTTACCAGGGGCAGGGGCGGTTTATGGATGGCTACACCTTC
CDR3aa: CSVYQGQGRFMDGYTF

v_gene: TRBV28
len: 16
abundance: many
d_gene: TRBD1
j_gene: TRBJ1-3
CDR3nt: TGTGCCAGCAGTTTCTTCCGGACAGGGGTAGGAAACACCATATATTTT
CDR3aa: CASSFFRTGVGNTIYF

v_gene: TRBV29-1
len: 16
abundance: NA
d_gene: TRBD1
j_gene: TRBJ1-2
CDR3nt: TGCAGCGTGAGGGGGACAGGGGGCGCCTGGGGCTATGGCTACACCTTC
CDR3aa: CSVRGTGGAWGYGYTF

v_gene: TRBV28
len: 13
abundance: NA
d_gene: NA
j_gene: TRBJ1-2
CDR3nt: TGTGCCAGCAGTCACGAAACAGTGTCTGGCTACACCTTC
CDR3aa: CASSHETVSGYTF

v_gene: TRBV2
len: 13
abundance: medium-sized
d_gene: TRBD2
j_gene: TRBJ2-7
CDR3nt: TGTGCCAGCAGTTCTAGCGGGAGTTACGAGCAGTACTTC
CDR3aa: CASSSSGSYEQYF

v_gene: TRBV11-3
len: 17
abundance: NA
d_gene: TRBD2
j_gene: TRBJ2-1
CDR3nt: TGTGCCAGCAGCTTAGGTTTAGCGGGAGCTTCCTACAATGAGCAGTTCTTC
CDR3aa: CASSLGLAGASYNEQFF

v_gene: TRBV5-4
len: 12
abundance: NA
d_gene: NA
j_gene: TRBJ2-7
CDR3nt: TGTGCCAGCAGCTTGGCCTCAGGGGCAGAATACTTC
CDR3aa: CASSLASGAEYF

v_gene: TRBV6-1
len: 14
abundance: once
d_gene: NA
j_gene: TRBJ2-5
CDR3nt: TGTGCCAGCACCCCGAAGTTCGGGGAAGAGACCCAGTACTTC
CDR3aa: CASTPKFGEETQYF

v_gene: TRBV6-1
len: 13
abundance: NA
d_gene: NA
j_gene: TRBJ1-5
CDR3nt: TGTGCCAGCACATGGGGGGGCAATCAGCCCCAGCATTTT
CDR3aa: CASTWGGNQPQHF